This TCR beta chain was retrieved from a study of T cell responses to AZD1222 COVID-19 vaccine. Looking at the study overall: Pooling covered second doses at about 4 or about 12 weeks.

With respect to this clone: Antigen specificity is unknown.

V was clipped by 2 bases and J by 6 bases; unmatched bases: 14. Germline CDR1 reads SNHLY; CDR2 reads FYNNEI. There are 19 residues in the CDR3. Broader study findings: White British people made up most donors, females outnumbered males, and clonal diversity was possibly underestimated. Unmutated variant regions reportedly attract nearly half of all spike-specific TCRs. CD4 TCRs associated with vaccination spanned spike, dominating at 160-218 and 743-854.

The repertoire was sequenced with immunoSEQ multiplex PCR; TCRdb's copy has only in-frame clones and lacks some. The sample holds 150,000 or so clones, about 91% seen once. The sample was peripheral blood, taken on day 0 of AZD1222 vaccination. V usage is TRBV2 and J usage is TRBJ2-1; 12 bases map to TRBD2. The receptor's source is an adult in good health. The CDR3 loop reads CASSEIASGRALSSNEQFF. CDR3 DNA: TGTGCCAGCAGTGAAATAGCTAGCGGGAGGGCTTTATCTAGCAATGAGCAGTTCTTC. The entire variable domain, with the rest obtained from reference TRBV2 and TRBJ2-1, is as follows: EPEVTQTPSHQVTQMGQEVILRCVPISNHLYFYWYRQILGQKVEFLVSFYNNEISEKSEIFDDQFSVERPDGSNFTLKIRSTKLEDSAMYFCASSEIASGRALSSNEQFFGPGTRLTVL.